Shown below are 29 T cell receptor beta chains from a single sample sequenced in a study of neurological immune-mediated disorders. TCRdb analysed the 5' RACE reads with MiXCR anew, one entry per CDR3 protein. Among 55,000 to 70,000 distinct CDR3 sequences listed, 4% to 6% were seen once. Sample: PBMCs. All receptors come from a woman aged 45-65 years with multiple sclerosis.

The sample holds many counts of this clonotype. In nucleotides, the CDR3 is TGTGCCAGCAGTTACAGGCGTGTCGGGGGGGGAGCAGATACGCAGTATTTT. This gives the protein CASSYRRVGGGADTQYF. J is TRBJ2-3 and V is TRBV6-5; 8 nucleotides agree with TRBD2. The length of the CDR3 is 17 residues. With 2 bases clipped from V and 4 bases from J, the junction kept 11 bases outside the gene matches. CDR1 MNHEY and CDR2 SVGAGI come from the germline V gene.

This clonotype was recorded many times. The chain combines TRBV6-2 or TRBV6-3 with TRBJ2-1; D is possibly TRBD2 (7 bases). The CDR3 covers 15 residues. Trimming stripped 2 bases from V and 4 bases from J, with 12 bases between. Germline V gives CDR1 MNHEY, CDR2 SVGEGT. The CDR3 DNA follows: TGTGCCAGCAGTTACGAGGGGGGGCCTTACAATGAGCAGTTCTTC. Translation: CASSYEGGPYNEQFF.

The rearrangement joins TRBV5-1 to TRBJ2-7, with D tentatively TRBD1 or TRBD2 (5 bases each). V was clipped by 3 bases and J by 5 bases, with 15 bases between them. The CDR3 is 14 amino acids. Germline CDR1 reads SGHRS; CDR2 reads YFSETQ. The CDR3 sequence is CASSSSGGANEQYF. The CDR3 DNA reads TGCGCCAGCAGCTCGAGCGGTGGGGCTAACGAGCAGTACTTC.

This clonotype came up many times. This chain uses TRBV25-1 with TRBJ2-7; 7 bases agree with TRBD1. Unmatched junction bases numbered 9, after V lost 1 base and J lost 6 bases. Germline CDR1 is MGHDK and CDR2 is SYGVNS. This CDR3 region has 15 residues. The CDR3 here is CASSESGRGFIEQYF. CDR3 coding DNA: TGTGCCAGCAGTGAATCTGGCAGGGGGTTTATCGAGCAGTACTTC.

This clonotype was detected ten times or more. V gene TRBV3-1 combines with J gene TRBJ2-2; 7 nucleotides align to TRBD1. There are 17 residues in the CDR3. Unmatched junction bases numbered 11, after V lost 2 bases and J lost 5 bases. In germline, CDR1 is LGHDT, CDR2 YNNKEL (reference sequence). The CDR3 coding sequence is TGTGCCAGCAGCCAACGAAGACAGGGATTATCGACCGGGGAGCTGTTTTTT. Its protein is CASSQRRQGLSTGELFF. The full variable domain, its missing parts supplied by reference TRBV3-1 and TRBJ2-2, is DTAVSQTPKYLVTQMGNDKSIKCEQNLGHDTMYWYKQDSKKFLKIMFSYNNKELIINETVPNRFSPKSPDKAHLNLHINSLELGDSAVYFCASSQRRQGLSTGELFFGEGSRLTVL.

This clonotype was recorded at least ten times. The V and J genes are TRBV7-8 and TRBJ1-4, with unresolved D. V lost 1 base, J lost 5 bases, and 8 bases lay in between. The CDR3 has 14 residues. From germline, CDR1 is SGHVS and CDR2 FQNEAQ. The CDR3 bases are TGTGCCAGCAGCTTAGTCGGGATCAATGAAAAACTGTTTTTT. It yields the protein CASSLVGINEKLFF.

With regard to this clonotype: With a much larger clone just one base away, this may be a read error. This chain links TRBV7-7 with TRBJ2-4; possibly TRBD2 for D (5 bases). The CDR3 totals 14 residues. Germline values: CDR1 SSHAT, CDR2 FNYEAQ (reference sequence). CDR3 residues: CASSPSSESDIQYF. In DNA, the CDR3 is TGTGCTAGCAGCCCCAGTAGCGAGTCGGACATTCAGTACTTC. Drawing the rest from reference TRBV7-7 and TRBJ2-4, the complete variable domain is GAGVSQSPRYKVTKRGQDVTLRCDPISSHATLYWYQQALGQGPEFLTYFNYEAQPDKSGLPSDRFSAERPEGSISTLTIQRTEQRDSAMYRCASSPSSESDIQYFGAGTRLSVL.

At least ten counts were recorded for this clonotype. V gene TRBV20-1 combines with J gene TRBJ2-1; D might be TRBD2 (6 bases). V lost 3 bases and J 9 bases, leaving 21 bases between the germline ends. Germline loops: CDR1 DFQATT, CDR2 SNEGSKA (reference sequence). The CDR3 runs to 15 residues. The CDR3 reads CSARGNAGLLSEQFF. For the CDR3, the DNA is TGCAGTGCTAGGGGGAATGCGGGGCTCCTCTCTGAGCAGTTCTTC.

This clonotype was counted ten times or more. This chain connects TRBV6-6 to TRBJ2-2; 12 nucleotides match TRBD2. V shed 6 bases, J shed 6 bases, and the junction held 5 bases outside the gene matches. This CDR3 is built from 15 residues. Germline V gene sequence: CDR1 MNHNY, CDR2 SVGAGI (reference sequence). The CDR3 coding sequence is TGTGCCAGCAGACCGCTAGCGGGGGGGTCCGGGGAGCTGTTTTTT. Translation: CASRPLAGGSGELFF.

This chain connects TRBV20-1 to TRBJ2-1; maybe TRBD1 (7 bases). The CDR3 extends over 14 amino acids. Germline assignment: CDR1 DFQATT and CDR2 SNEGSKA (reference sequence). The V and J ends lost 6 bases and 8 bases respectively, with 20 bases between them. This chain's CDR3 is CSAPDRRGNDEQFF. DNA of the CDR3: TGCAGTGCCCCGGACAGGCGGGGTAACGATGAGCAGTTCTTC.

This clonotype was recorded many times. This chain joins TRBV2 and TRBJ1-1; the D is unclear. Trimming removed 0 bases at V and 0 bases at J, with 5 bases between. Germline CDR1 SNHLY, CDR2 FYNNEI. This CDR3 has 14 residues. The CDR3 DNA is TGTGCCAGCAGTGAAGCCCCAATGAACACTGAAGCTTTCTTT. This codes for CASSEAPMNTEAFF.

The chain links TRBV10-3 to TRBJ2-7; perhaps TRBD1 as D (6 bases). The V and J ends lost 8 bases and 2 bases respectively, with 13 bases between them. Germline-derived CDR1 and CDR2 are ENHRY and SYGVKD. This CDR3 region has 13 residues. The CDR3 region is CAIGAGDTYEQYV. The CDR3 DNA follows: TGTGCCATCGGGGCAGGGGATACCTACGAGCAGTACGTC.

This clonotype was found many times. V is TRBV20-1 and J is TRBJ2-1; maybe TRBD2 (6 bases). The CDR3 has 15 amino acids. The V gene lost 0 bases and the J gene lost 9 bases, with 18 bases spanning the gap. Germline CDR1 is DFQATT and CDR2 is SNEGSKA (reference sequence). The CDR3 spells CSARDRSRGGPEQFF. The DNA for the CDR3 is TGCAGTGCTAGAGATCGATCGCGGGGCGGCCCTGAGCAGTTCTTC.

This clonotype was detected ten times or more. The chain joins TRBV15 to TRBJ2-5, with TRBD2 as a possible D gene (5 bases). Germline V lookup: CDR1 LNHNV, CDR2 YYDKDF (reference sequence). V lost 0 bases, J lost 5 bases, and 13 bases lay in between. The CDR3 loop spans 15 amino acids. In nucleotides, the CDR3 is TGTGCCACCAGCAGAGATCGGGAAGGGTCTGAGACCCAGTACTTC. This translates into CATSRDREGSETQYF.

This clonotype was counted many times. This chain joins TRBV12-3 or TRBV12-4 and TRBJ1-5, with unresolved D. The V and J ends lost 3 bases and 6 bases respectively, with 6 bases between them. The CDR3 length is 12 residues. Written as DNA, the CDR3 is TGTGCCAGCAGTTTTGAGGGTCAGCCCCAGCATTTT. Translation: CASSFEGQPQHF.

Many counts were recorded for this clonotype. The V call is TRBV29-1, the J call TRBJ2-5; D is possibly TRBD2 (5 bases). The V end lost 4 bases, the J end lost 5 bases, and 14 bases lay between the germline ends. The CDR3 spans 13 residues. Germline assignment: CDR1 SQVTM and CDR2 ANQGSEA. CDR3 amino acids: CSVGQFGDETQYF. The CDR3 DNA reads TGCAGCGTTGGTCAGTTCGGGGATGAGACCCAGTACTTC.

This clonotype was detected many times. The chain joins TRBV20-1 to TRBJ2-3; 10 bases are shared with TRBD1. This CDR3 has 16 residues. Germline CDR1 DFQATT, CDR2 SNEGSKA (reference sequence). Trimming cost V 0 bases and J 15 bases; bases outside gene matches: 18. In DNA form, the CDR3 reads TGCAGTGCTAGAGATGCGAGGAGACAGGGGGCGTCGGGGAAATATTTT. Translation: CSARDARRQGASGKYF.

This clonotype was seen at least ten times. The gene calls are TRBV15 and TRBJ2-3, with TRBD1 as a possible D gene (6 bases). V was pared by 0 bases and J by 1 base, with 11 bases between. Germline V CDR1 and CDR2: LNHNV, YYDKDF (reference sequence). This CDR3 region has 16 residues. The chain's CDR3 is CATSRDQAGGTDTQYF. CDR3 nucleotide sequence: TGTGCCACCAGCAGAGATCAGGCAGGGGGCACAGATACGCAGTATTTT. The variable domain in full, with the rest retrieved from reference TRBV15 and TRBJ2-3, is DAMVIQNPRYQVTQFGKPVTLSCSQTLNHNVMYWYQQKSSQAPKLLFHYYDKDFNNEADTPDNFQSRRPNTSFCFLDIRSPGLGDTAMYLCATSRDQAGGTDTQYFGPGTRLTVL.

The sample holds many counts of this clonotype. This CDR3 is CASSQTGEGEETQYF. The CDR3 nucleotides are TGTGCCAGCAGCCAGACAGGGGAGGGGGAAGAGACCCAGTACTTC. The chain combines TRBV12-3 or TRBV12-4 with TRBJ2-5; D is possibly TRBD1 (8 bases). The CDR3 is 15 residues long. V shed 6 bases and J shed 3 bases, with 17 bases lying between them.

With respect to this clonotype: A much more abundant neighbour one base away suggests this may be a read error. The chain joins TRBV10-3 to TRBJ2-2; D perhaps matches TRBD1 (6 bases). The germline CDR1 and CDR2 sequences are ENHRY and SYGVKD. The germline V and J ends were trimmed by 3 bases and 1 base, with 12 bases remaining between them. This CDR3 is 16 amino acids long. CDR3 residues: CAISDPWTVNTGELFF. CDR3 coding DNA: TGTGCCATCAGTGACCCCTGGACAGTGAACACCGGGGAGCTGTTTTTT.

This clonotype has ten or more counts. This chain uses TRBV20-1 with TRBJ2-1; the D call may be TRBD1 or TRBD2 (6 bases each). This CDR3 spans 15 amino acids. Deletions cut 0 bases from V and 8 bases from J, with 17 bases between. The germline gives CDR1 DFQATT, CDR2 SNEGSKA (reference sequence). DNA of the CDR3: TGCAGTGCTAGAGATGGCTCGGGGGCCTGGGATGAGCAGTTCTTC. Amino acid sequence: CSARDGSGAWDEQFF.

As for this clonotype: The limits of the CDR3 on the DNA are not certain, so only TCRdb's listed CDR3 is given. The chain is built from TRBV20-1 and TRBJ1-5; TRBD1, as called in the table, went unchecked against the DNA. From germline, CDR1 is DFQATT and CDR2 SNEGSKA (reference sequence). Termini included, the CDR3 measures 14 amino acids. This CDR3 reads CSARWGTGNQPQNF.

The table lists this clonotype with many counts. This rearrangement joins TRBV6-5 to TRBJ1-5; the match to TRBD1 covers 7 bases. The junction had 4 bases not matched to a gene; V was cut back by 5 bases and J by 0 bases. This CDR3 has 15 amino acids. Germline CDR1 reads MNHEY; CDR2 reads SVGAGI. This CDR3 reads CASSRQGGSNQPQHF. The CDR3 DNA is TGTGCCAGCAGTAGACAGGGAGGTAGCAATCAGCCCCAGCATTTT.

This clonotype was seen ten or more times. V is TRBV7-9 and J is TRBJ2-7; 7 bases agree with TRBD1. Germline assignment: CDR1 SEHNR and CDR2 FQNEAQ (reference sequence). J gave up 2 bases and V 5 bases, and 9 bases lay outside the gene matches. This CDR3 is 15 amino acids long. In DNA form, the CDR3 reads TGTGCCAGCAGCCCCCGGACAGGTCCCACCTACGAGCAGTACGTC. Amino acid sequence: CASSPRTGPTYEQYV.

In this sample, this clonotype turned up many times. The rearrangement joins TRBV6-5 to TRBJ1-1; 8 nucleotides agree with TRBD1. The CDR3 runs 16 residues. The germline gives CDR1 MNHEY, CDR2 SVGAGI. V dropped 2 bases and J dropped 1; count of bases not matched to a gene: 6. Written as DNA, the CDR3 is TGTGCCAGCAGTTACAGGGGACAGGTGACGAACACTGAAGCTTTCTTT. Amino acids: CASSYRGQVTNTEAFF.

The chain combines TRBV7-6 with TRBJ2-1; TRBD2 is a possible D gene (6 bases). Trimming cost V 0 bases and J 7 bases, with 10 bases left between them. The CDR3 is 14 amino acids. From germline, CDR1 is SGHVS and CDR2 FNYEAQ. CDR3 loop: CASSLAGGWNEQFF. DNA for the CDR3: TGTGCCAGCAGCTTAGCGGGGGGTTGGAATGAGCAGTTCTTC.

This clonotype was detected many times. This chain uses TRBV7-9 with TRBJ2-7, with no clear D. The CDR3 runs to 13 residues. V lost 3 bases, J lost 2 bases, and 8 bases lay in between. Germline V gives CDR1 SEHNR, CDR2 FQNEAQ (reference sequence). CDR3 protein: CASSFVSAYEQYF. The CDR3 DNA follows: TGTGCCAGCAGCTTTGTATCAGCCTACGAGCAGTACTTC.

This clonotype was seen at least ten times. This chain connects TRBV28 to TRBJ2-3, with TRBD2 matching over 8 bases. The germline CDR1 and CDR2 sequences are MDHEN and SYDVKM. This CDR3 has 15 residues. V shed 10 bases, J shed 2 bases, and the junction held 11 bases outside the gene matches. For the CDR3, the DNA is TGTGCCACGGGGGAGGGCGGGGGGTTCACAGATACGCAGTATTTT. It encodes CATGEGGGFTDTQYF.

This clonotype came up many times. This chain uses TRBV29-1 with TRBJ2-7; the D gene is possibly TRBD2 (5 bases). This CDR3 is built from 13 residues. Germline V CDR1 and CDR2: SQVTM, ANQGSEA. The V gene lost 7 bases and the J gene lost 2 bases, with 15 bases spanning the gap. This chain's CDR3 is CSGSGGEPYEQYF. The CDR3 DNA reads TGCAGCGGAAGCGGCGGAGAGCCCTACGAGCAGTACTTC.